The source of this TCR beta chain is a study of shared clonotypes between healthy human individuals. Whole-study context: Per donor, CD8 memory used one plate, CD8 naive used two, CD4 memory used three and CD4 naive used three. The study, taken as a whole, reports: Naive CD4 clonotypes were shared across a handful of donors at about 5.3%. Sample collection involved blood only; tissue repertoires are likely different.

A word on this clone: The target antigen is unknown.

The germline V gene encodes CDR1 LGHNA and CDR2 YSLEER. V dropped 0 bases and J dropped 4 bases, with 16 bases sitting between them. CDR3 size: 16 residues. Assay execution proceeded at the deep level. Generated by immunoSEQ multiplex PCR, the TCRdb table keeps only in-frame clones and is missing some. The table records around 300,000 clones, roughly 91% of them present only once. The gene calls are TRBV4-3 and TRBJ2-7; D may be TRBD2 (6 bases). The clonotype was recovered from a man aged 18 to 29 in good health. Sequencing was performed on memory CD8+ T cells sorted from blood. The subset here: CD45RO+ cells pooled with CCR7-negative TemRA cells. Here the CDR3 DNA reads TGCGCCAGCAGCCAAGAATGGGGCAGGGAGGCGTACGAGCAGTACTTC. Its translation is CASSQEWGREAYEQYF.